This entry is about one T cell receptor beta chain. Clones were read by immunoSEQ multiplex PCR, and TCRdb kept only the in-frame ones, dropping some. The table includes about 83,000 clones, approximately 81% detected once. Germline loops: CDR1 LGHDT, CDR2 YNNKEL (reference sequence). V lost 4 bases and J 8 bases, leaving 18 bases between the germline ends. The CDR3 loop spans 15 amino acids. This entry belongs to a study of blood T cell repertoires in COVID-19. This sequence was found in a woman aged 80 or older with acute or convalescent COVID-19. The material sequenced was peripheral blood. The chain carries TRBV3-1 (or the pseudogene TRBV3-2) and TRBJ2-1, with a weak D call TRBD2 (7 bases). Written as DNA, the CDR3 is TGTGCCAGCAGCCGAGGGGGGGGGCCGAGGTATGAGCAGTTCTTC. Its protein is CASSRGGGPRYEQFF.